This is a list of T cell receptor beta chains from one sample in a study of T-cell memory formation after mild COVID-19. TCRdb recomputed calls from the 5' RACE reads with MiXCR, one row per CDR3 protein. The sample carries around 340,000 distinct CDR3 sequences, approximately 15% recorded once. Sequencing was done on a sample of PBMCs or a T cell subset sorted from them (not recorded which). The receptor set was obtained from a young man who had mild COVID-19 (a few samples of this study predate the infection). Cell type and time point are not known. Both conserved end residues are part of each CDR3. Fields, in order: V gene, clone size, D gene, J gene, CDR3 DNA, CDR3 protein. The D gene is left open where the match is weak. Rows may omit the clone size; those that give it use once, few, many or a size class.

>TRBV7-8|many|NA|TRBJ2-3
TGTGCCAGCAGCCGCCGAGAGACTAGAAGGAATACGCAGTATTTT
CASSRRETRRNTQYF
>TRBV7-8|many|NA|TRBJ2-3
TGTGCCAGCAGCTTAAAGGAAGGTACGCAGTATTTT
CASSLKEGTQYF
>TRBV7-2|NA|TRBD1|TRBJ1-2
TGTGCCAGCAGCGAAGCGACAGGGGGCGACTATGGCTACACCTTC
CASSEATGGDYGYTF
>TRBV6-5|few|NA|TRBJ2-4
TGTGCCAGCACCGAGGAAGGGCAGGGGGGGGTAGCCAAAAACATTCAGTACTTC
CASTEEGQGGVAKNIQYF
>TRBV7-2|many|NA|TRBJ2-5
TGTGCCAGCAGCTTGGGGGGAGGAGGCAGGGAGACCCAGTACTTC
CASSLGGGGRETQYF
>TRBV5-1|few|TRBD2|TRBJ2-1
TGCGCCAGCAGCTTGCAGGTAACTAGCGATGAGCAGTTCTTC
CASSLQVTSDEQFF
>TRBV6-2/TRBV6-3|NA|TRBD2|TRBJ2-7
TGTGCCAGCAGACCGCCGGGACTAGTAACCTACGAGCAGTACTTC
CASRPPGLVTYEQYF
>TRBV5-1|few|TRBD1|TRBJ2-6
TGCGCCAGCAGCTCCCTTGGACAGGGGGATATCTCTGGGGCCAACGTCCTGACTTTC
CASSSLGQGDISGANVLTF
>TRBV3-1|NA|NA|TRBJ2-7
TGTGCCAGCAGCCAATTAGGGGAACCGCAGTACTTC
CASSQLGEPQYF
>TRBV10-3|NA|NA|TRBJ1-2
TGTGCCATCAGTGAGTCGTTCGGTTCATATGGCTACACCTTC
CAISESFGSYGYTF
>TRBV6-2/TRBV6-3|NA|TRBD1|TRBJ1-1
TGTGCCAGCAGTACCCGGGACAGGGGAACTGAAGCTTTCTTT
CASSTRDRGTEAFF
>TRBV5-1|many|NA|TRBJ2-5
TGCGCCAGTCACCAGTACCAAGAGACCCAGTACTTC
CASHQYQETQYF
>TRBV28|many|TRBD1|TRBJ2-1
TGTGCCAGCAGTTCCTGGACAGGGGGCGGGAATGAGCAGTTCTTC
CASSSWTGGGNEQFF
>TRBV7-9|NA|NA|TRBJ1-1
TGTGCCAGCAGTCACCGGGCGACGAACACTGAAGCTTTCTTT
CASSHRATNTEAFF
>TRBV6-6|NA|TRBD1|TRBJ2-1
TGTGCCAGCAGTTACGGCCAGGGGGCAATGAATGAGCAGTTCTTC
CASSYGQGAMNEQFF
>TRBV7-2|many|NA|TRBJ2-1
TGTGCCAGCAGCTCCCCTAGGGTTGGGGAGCAGTTCTTC
CASSSPRVGEQFF
>TRBV20-1|NA|NA|TRBJ2-3
TGCAGTGCTAGTCGTGCGGCAGATACGCAGTATTTT
CSASRAADTQYF
>TRBV6-6|many|NA|TRBJ2-5
TGTGCCAGCAGTAGGACCATCGAGACCCAGTACTTC
CASSRTIETQYF
>TRBV12-3/TRBV12-4|many|NA|TRBJ2-5
TGTGCCAGCAGTTTATTGGGTAGACTACGGGCGGAAACCCAGTACTTC
CASSLLGRLRAETQYF
>TRBV20-1|NA|NA|TRBJ2-7
TGCAGTGCTAGTGGGACTTACACCTACGAGCAGTACTTC
CSASGTYTYEQYF
>TRBV7-2|NA|NA|TRBJ1-6
TGTGCCAGCAGCTTAGCTAGGGATGTAGGTTCACCCCTCCACTTT
CASSLARDVGSPLHF
>TRBV6-6|NA|TRBD1|TRBJ2-5
TGTGCCAGCAGCCTCCAGAGCGACAGGGGGAGAGAGACCCAGTACTTC
CASSLQSDRGRETQYF